This paragraph covers one T cell receptor beta chain sequence. The antigen remains unidentified. The identical CDR3 is also encoded by other nucleotide sequences in the sample. The sample is drawn from a study of shared clonotypes between healthy human individuals. Study-wide context: Donors had three CD4 naive, three CD4 memory, two CD8 naive and one CD8 memory plate apiece. Study conclusions and caveats: Sampling involved blood alone; tissue repertoires likely differ. In general, naive subsets displayed greater estimated richness than memory subsets did.

Produced via immunoSEQ multiplex PCR; TCRdb's table is partial and in-frame only. The repertoire holds under 2,000,000 clones, with just under 95% as singletons. The germline V gene encodes CDR1 SGHDT and CDR2 YYEEEE. The CDR3 is made up of 12 amino acids. Trimming took 2 bases from V and 7 from J; bases not matched to a gene: 2. Terminally differentiated effector memory CD45RA+ cells were excluded from the naive CD8 cells, which were CD45RO-negative and positively selected for CCR7. Material: naive CD8+ T cells sorted from blood. This TCR derives from a man aged 18 to 29 in good health. The chain recombines TRBV5-6 with TRBJ2-7, with 8 bases aligning to TRBD1. DNA for the CDR3: TGTGCCAGCAGCTTCGGACAGGGAGAGCAGTACTTC. It specifies CASSFGQGEQYF.